This T cell receptor beta chain was observed in a study of shared clonotypes between healthy human individuals. Overall study context: Every donor yielded three CD4 naive, three CD4 memory, two CD8 naive and one CD8 memory plate. The study's findings and limits: Sorted-subset sequencing, rarefaction showed, was incomplete despite large depth.

With regard to this clone: The antigen remains unidentified.

TCRdb's copy holds only in-frame clones and misses some; the assay was immunoSEQ multiplex PCR. The data contain roughly 1,600,000 clones, approximately 98.5% of them seen just once; the ten biggest clones take up around 0.38%. The V and J ends lost 5 bases and 5 bases, in that order; junction bases with no gene match: 6. The length of the CDR3 is 14 residues. The germline V gene encodes CDR1 SNHLY and CDR2 FYNNEI. The sequenced sample consisted of naive CD4+ T cells sorted from blood. As to subset: CD45RA+ positively selected. This receptor was identified in a man aged 30 to 45 in good health. The chain has TRBV2 and TRBJ2-7; TRBD1 matches at 10 bases. The CDR3 spells CASSLGQGSHEQYF. Here the CDR3 DNA reads TGTGCCAGCAGTTTGGGACAGGGGAGCCACGAGCAGTACTTC. The whole variable domain, filled in from reference TRBV2 and TRBJ2-7, reads EPEVTQTPSHQVTQMGQEVILRCVPISNHLYFYWYRQILGQKVEFLVSFYNNEISEKSEIFDDQFSVERPDGSNFTLKIRSTKLEDSAMYFCASSLGQGSHEQYFGPGTRLTVT.